This entry lists 31 T cell receptor beta chains sequenced from one sample in a study of T cell repertoires in cytomegalovirus infection. Antigens of these TCRs are unknown. TCRdb independently ran MiXCR on the reads; one entry per CDR3 protein. The sample lists about 280,000 distinct CDR3 sequences, around 20% occurring once. The sequences come from cultured PBMCs, collected from culture after CMV antigen stimulation. Source of these receptors: a human donor in good health (CMV status not recorded). Some clones in this sample may be carry-over from other donors' samples.

The V gene is TRBV11-2, the J gene TRBJ2-7; TRBD1 is a possible D gene (5 bases). CDR1 is SGHAT and CDR2 is FQNNGV in the germline V gene. V lost 0 bases and J 6 bases, leaving 12 bases between the germline ends. The CDR3 has 14 amino acids. In DNA, the CDR3 is TGTGCCAGCAGCTTAGAACCAGGGCTGGTCGAGCAGTACGTC. This gives the protein CASSLEPGLVEQYV.

The chain couples TRBV12-5 to TRBJ1-5; 11 bases are a match to TRBD1. V lost 0 bases and J lost 5; bases outside the gene matches: 6. Germline V gene sequence: CDR1 LGHNT, CDR2 FRNRAP. The CDR3 has 17 amino acids. This CDR3 is CASGLVLGQGVYQPQHF. The CDR3 coding sequence is TGTGCTAGTGGTTTGGTCCTGGGACAGGGGGTGTATCAGCCCCAGCATTTT.

The V gene is TRBV6-2 or TRBV6-3, the J gene TRBJ2-1; weak D call: TRBD2 (6 bases). Trimming pared 11 bases from V and 10 bases from J, leaving 15 bases between. This CDR3 has 11 amino acids. The germline V gene encodes CDR1 MNHEY and CDR2 SVGEGT. The CDR3, as DNA: TGTGCCGCCGTTGGAGGGAGGGAGCAGTTCTTC. It encodes CAAVGGREQFF.

The chain combines TRBV2 with TRBJ1-2; a weak D match, TRBD1 (5 bases). This CDR3 has 13 residues. CDR1 and CDR2 (germline): SNHLY, FYNNEI. Trimming left V 7 bases short and J 6 bases short, with 15 bases between. The CDR3 here is CASTLRGVDGYTF. The DNA for the CDR3 is TGTGCCAGCACCCTGCGGGGGGTCGATGGCTACACCTTC.

The table lists this clonotype with a few counts. The chain is built from TRBV27 and TRBJ1-2, with 9 nucleotides matching TRBD1. V gave up 4 bases and J gave up 0 bases; unmatched junction bases: 3. The CDR3 extends over 15 amino acids. Germline CDR1 is MNHEY and CDR2 is SMNVEV (reference sequence). DNA for the CDR3: TGTGCCAGCAGTTCTACAGGGGGCCCTAACTATGGCTACACCTTC. Translated, it gives CASSSTGGPNYGYTF.

In its sample, this clonotype was seen many times. V gene TRBV7-2 combines with J gene TRBJ2-4, with D perhaps matching TRBD2 (5 bases). The CDR3 spans 14 residues. Trimming cost V 5 bases and J 0 bases, with 8 bases left between them. Germline lookup yields CDR1 SGHTA and CDR2 FQGNSA. As DNA, the CDR3 is TGTGCCAGCAGCCGGGGTGCAGCCAAAAACATTCAGTACTTC. This encodes CASSRGAAKNIQYF.

The genes are TRBV3-1 and TRBJ2-1; 10 bases match TRBD1. Germline V lookup: CDR1 LGHDT, CDR2 YNNKEL (reference sequence). The J segment lost 6 bases and the V segment lost 4 bases, leaving 6 bases of the junction unmatched. The CDR3 extends over 15 amino acids. This CDR3 reads CASSRRDRGSNEQFF. The CDR3 DNA sequence: TGTGCCAGCAGCCGGCGGGACAGGGGTAGCAATGAGCAGTTCTTC.

At least ten counts were recorded for this clonotype. The J gene is TRBJ2-1, the V gene TRBV7-2; a weak D match, TRBD2 (5 bases). The germline V gene has CDR1 SGHTA and CDR2 FQGNSA. Trimming stripped 1 base from V and 3 bases from J, with 7 bases between. The CDR3 contains 14 residues. CDR3 amino acids: CASSLDGLYNEQFF. The CDR3 region has the DNA TGTGCCAGCAGCTTAGACGGACTCTACAATGAGCAGTTCTTC.

The V call is TRBV7-8, the J call TRBJ1-4, with TRBD1 matching over 7 bases. CDR1 and CDR2 from the germline V gene are SGHVS and FQNEAQ. There are 13 residues in the CDR3. Trimming cost V 4 bases and J 11 bases; bases outside gene matches: 7. The CDR3 DNA follows: TGTGCCAGCAGCTCCGGGACAGAAAAGAAACTGTTTTTT. Protein: CASSSGTEKKLFF.

The chain combines TRBV20-1 with TRBJ1-1; no reliable D call. The V and J ends lost 3 bases and 1 base respectively, with 9 bases between them. This CDR3 comprises 13 residues. Germline loops: CDR1 DFQATT, CDR2 SNEGSKA (reference sequence). CDR3 amino acids: CSARPGWNTEAFF. CDR3 coding DNA: TGCAGTGCTAGGCCCGGGTGGAACACTGAAGCTTTCTTT.

This clonotype has more than one count but fewer than ten. The genes are TRBV6-2 or TRBV6-3 and TRBJ2-7, with D perhaps matching TRBD1 (7 bases). Trimming removed 8 bases at V and 9 bases at J, with 23 bases between. In germline, CDR1 is MNHEY, CDR2 SVGEGT. The CDR3 length is 14 residues. The CDR3 here is CASSGLEGARVQYF. CDR3 coding DNA: TGTGCCAGCTCGGGACTCGAGGGGGCAAGAGTGCAGTACTTC.

The chain joins TRBV6-5 to TRBJ2-5, with 10 positions matching TRBD1. V was pared by 5 bases and J by 4 bases, with 4 bases of the junction left unmatched. Germline V CDR1 and CDR2: MNHEY, SVGAGI. CDR3 size: 14 residues. CDR3 in DNA: TGTGCCAGCAGTCGCCGGACAGGGGGAGAGACCCAGTACTTC. Protein sequence: CASSRRTGGETQYF.

This clonotype showed up many times. The V call is TRBV7-2, the J call TRBJ2-2; TRBD1 agrees at 11 bases. In germline, CDR1 is SGHTA, CDR2 FQGNSA. V trimming: 4 bases; J trimming: 4 bases; junction bases outside the gene matches: 5. The CDR3 is made up of 16 amino acids. CDR3 sequence (DNA): TGTGCCAGCAGCTACACGGGACAGGGGGGCACCGGGGAGCTGTTTTTT. Translating gives CASSYTGQGGTGELFF.

This chain uses TRBV4-3 with TRBJ1-5; 8 nucleotides agree with TRBD1. The V and J ends lost 3 bases and 4 bases, in that order; junction bases with no gene match: 8. The CDR3 is 16 residues long. Germline V gene sequence: CDR1 LGHNA, CDR2 YSLEER. CDR3 loop: CASSHLGQGGNQPQHF. The DNA for the CDR3 is TGCGCCAGCAGCCACCTCGGACAGGGTGGTAATCAGCCCCAGCATTTT.

This clonotype was seen at least ten times. The CDR3 sequence: CASSQTSGDTGELFF. In nucleotides, the CDR3 is TGTGCCAGCAGCCAAACTAGCGGAGACACCGGGGAGCTGTTTTTT. V and J are TRBV7-9 and TRBJ2-2, with 8 bases identical to TRBD2. This CDR3 region has 15 residues. In germline, CDR1 is SEHNR, CDR2 FQNEAQ (reference sequence). Trimming took 5 bases from V and 3 from J; bases not matched to a gene: 5. The variable domain in full, completed from reference TRBV7-9 and TRBJ2-2, reads DTGVSQNPRHKITKRGQNVTFRCDPISEHNRLYWYRQTLGQGPEFLTYFQNEAQLEKSRLLSDRFSAERPKGSFSTLEIQRTEQGDSAMYLCASSQTSGDTGELFFGEGSRLTVL.

This chain links TRBV11-2 with TRBJ2-7; perhaps TRBD1 as D (6 bases). CDR1 is SGHAT, CDR2 FQNNGV, per germline. The V and J ends lost 5 bases and 0 bases respectively, with 14 bases between them. This CDR3 is built from 15 residues. The CDR3 bases are TGTGCCAGCAGCGAAGACAGGATAGGCTCCTACGAGCAGTACGTC. Its translation is CASSEDRIGSYEQYV.

This clonotype was detected many times. The chain links TRBV7-2 to TRBJ1-5; tentatively, D is TRBD1 (5 bases). CDR1 SGHTA and CDR2 FQGNSA come from the germline V gene. V was cut by 5 bases and J by 7 bases, with 12 bases left in between. The CDR3 length is 13 residues. CDR3 DNA sequence: TGTGCCAGCAGCCAAGGGGCGGAACAGCCCCAGCATTTT. Amino acid sequence: CASSQGAEQPQHF.

The chain joins TRBV9 to TRBJ2-2; D ambiguous. The CDR3 is 12 amino acids. V shed 2 bases and J shed 8 bases, with 7 bases lying between them. Germline V lookup: CDR1 SGDLS, CDR2 YYNGEE. The CDR3 sequence: CASSVLRGELFF. The CDR3 DNA follows: TGTGCCAGCAGCGTGCTCCGTGGGGAGCTGTTTTTT.

This clonotype was seen many times. The chain links TRBV28 to TRBJ2-7; D is perhaps TRBD1 (5 bases). V was cut by 6 bases and J by 6 bases, with 18 bases left in between. Germline values: CDR1 MDHEN, CDR2 SYDVKM. The CDR3 sequence is 14 residues long. The CDR3 DNA is TGTGCCAGCAGCACTCAGGGTTACGACGGCGAGCAGTACTTC. It specifies CASSTQGYDGEQYF.

The V call is TRBV20-1, the J call TRBJ1-5, with 7 bases matching TRBD1. Germline V gives CDR1 DFQATT, CDR2 SNEGSKA (reference sequence). The CDR3 length is 14 residues. Trimming removed 3 bases from V and 6 bases from J; junction bases left unmatched: 8. The CDR3, as DNA: TGCAGTGCTAGCCTTGCGACAGGGCTTCAGCCCCAGCATTTT. Amino acid sequence: CSASLATGLQPQHF.

This clonotype was counted a few times. The V call is TRBV27, the J call TRBJ2-2; perhaps TRBD2 as D (6 bases). CDR3 length: 17 amino acids. Germline CDR1 reads MNHEY; CDR2 reads SMNVEV (reference sequence). V was pared by 0 bases and J by 1 base, with 12 bases between. CDR3 protein: CASSLSGTPLNTGELFF. The CDR3 nucleotides read TGTGCCAGCAGTTTATCGGGGACTCCTTTGAACACCGGGGAGCTGTTTTTT.

The chain combines TRBV12-3 or TRBV12-4 with TRBJ2-7; D gene unclear. Trimming took 3 bases from V and 0 from J, leaving 12 bases between them. The CDR3 covers 15 residues. The CDR3 is CASSFRHPTSYEQYF. The CDR3 nucleotides read TGTGCCAGCAGTTTTAGACATCCAACCTCCTACGAGCAGTACTTC.

This clonotype was detected a few times. The rearrangement uses TRBV20-1 and TRBJ1-1, with TRBD1 matching 7 bases. This CDR3 contains 16 residues. CDR1 and CDR2 (germline): DFQATT, SNEGSKA (reference sequence). The V segment lost 1 base and the J segment 4 bases; nucleotides outside the gene matches: 12. This chain's CDR3 is CSARGLSRGGLTEAFF. CDR3 in DNA: TGCAGTGCTAGAGGCCTTTCCCGAGGGGGCCTCACTGAAGCTTTCTTT.

The gene calls are TRBV30 and TRBJ2-5; D unresolved. V lost 1 base to trimming and J lost 1 base, with 7 bases between them. This CDR3 contains 13 residues. CDR1 and CDR2 from the germline V gene are GTSNPN and SVGIG (reference sequence). For the CDR3, the DNA is TGTGCCTGGAGTGAAGGATTCCAAGAGACCCAGTACTTC. It yields the protein CAWSEGFQETQYF.

This sequence joins TRBV30 and TRBJ2-1; maybe TRBD1 (6 bases). Germline V lookup: CDR1 GTSNPN, CDR2 SVGIG (reference sequence). CDR3 size: 12 residues. V was shortened by 2 bases and J by 14 bases, with 16 bases between the two germline ends. CDR3 nucleotides: TGTGCCTGGAGTTCGACAGGCCCACGAAAGTTCTTC. Translated, it gives CAWSSTGPRKFF.

This clonotype was counted only a few times. The chain has TRBV7-6 and TRBJ1-1, with D possibly being TRBD1 (5 bases). With 7 bases removed from V and 5 bases from J, the gap between germline ends came to 14 bases. The length of the CDR3 is 13 residues. CDR1 is SGHVS and CDR2 is FNYEAQ in the germline V gene. The CDR3 nucleotides are TGTGCCAGCACCGTAGTTGGGGCGACTGAAGCTTTCTTT. Its translation: CASTVVGATEAFF.

This clonotype was found many times. The chain is built from TRBV11-1 and TRBJ2-1; tentatively, D is TRBD2 (5 bases). This CDR3 contains 17 residues. Germline V CDR1 and CDR2: SGHAT, FQDESV (reference sequence). V was cut by 2 bases and J by 1 base, with 15 bases left in between. CDR3 DNA sequence: TGTGCCAGCAGCTTATTACCCGGGGAAAGGTCCTACAATGAGCAGTTCTTC. Translating gives CASSLLPGERSYNEQFF.

In its sample, this clonotype was seen a few times. The chain links TRBV6-5 to TRBJ1-2; D is unclear. V shed 2 bases and J shed 7 bases, with 14 bases lying between them. Germline values: CDR1 MNHEY, CDR2 SVGAGI. The CDR3 contains 14 residues. The CDR3 coding sequence is TGTGCCAGCAGTTACGACTTGGTAAAGGGTGGCTACACCTTC. Its translation is CASSYDLVKGGYTF.

V and J are TRBV11-2 and TRBJ2-3, with 7 nucleotides matching TRBD1. The CDR3 is 18 residues long. Losses at the gene ends were 1 base for V and 0 bases for J; bases not matched to a gene: 10. Per germline, CDR1 SGHAT and CDR2 FQNNGV. The DNA for the CDR3 is TGTGCCAGCAGCTTAGGAACAGGGGCGACTCCGAGCACAGATACGCAGTATTTT. It translates to CASSLGTGATPSTDTQYF.

This chain links TRBV7-2 with TRBJ1-3, with a tentative D call TRBD1 (6 bases). The germline gives CDR1 SGHTA, CDR2 FQGNSA. V was cut by 1 base and J by 8 bases, with 15 bases left in between. The length of the CDR3 is 15 residues. The DNA for the CDR3 is TGTGCCAGCAGCTTAGAAGGGGGGGGAGGATACACCATATATTTT. Protein sequence: CASSLEGGGGYTIYF.

A few counts support this clonotype. V and J are TRBV18 and TRBJ1-2; possibly TRBD1 for D (5 bases). The CDR3 spans 15 residues. Trimming shortened V by 1 base and J by 7 bases, and 16 bases separated the two germline ends. The germline CDR1 and CDR2 sequences are KGHSH and LQKENI. In nucleotides, the CDR3 is TGTGCCAGCTCACCACAGGACGTAGGGGTTCGTGGCTACACCTTC. This encodes CASSPQDVGVRGYTF.